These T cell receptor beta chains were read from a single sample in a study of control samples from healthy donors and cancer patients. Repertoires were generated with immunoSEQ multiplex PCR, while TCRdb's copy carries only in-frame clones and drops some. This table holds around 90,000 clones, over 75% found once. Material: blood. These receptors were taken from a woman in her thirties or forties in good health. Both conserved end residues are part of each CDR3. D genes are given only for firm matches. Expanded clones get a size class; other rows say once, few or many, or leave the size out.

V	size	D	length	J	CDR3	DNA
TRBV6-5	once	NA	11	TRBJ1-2	CASRHRDSYTF	TGTGCCAGCAGGCACCGGGACAGCTACACCTTC
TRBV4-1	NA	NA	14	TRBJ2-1	CASSQEGRQGEQFF	TGCGCCAGCAGCCAAGAAGGGAGGCAGGGTGAGCAGTTCTTC
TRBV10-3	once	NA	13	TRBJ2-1	CAISENGGNEQFF	TGTGCCATCAGTGAGAATGGGGGCAATGAGCAGTTCTTC
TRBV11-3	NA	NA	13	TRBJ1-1	CASSVQQGTEAFF	TGTGCCAGCAGCGTTCAACAGGGCACTGAAGCTTTCTTT
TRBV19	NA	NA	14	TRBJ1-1	CASSQGRMNTEAFF	TGTGCCAGTAGTCAGGGGCGTATGAACACTGAAGCTTTCTTT
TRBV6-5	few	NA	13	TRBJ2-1	CASSYSWGFGQFF	TGTGCCAGCAGTTACTCTTGGGGATTTGGGCAGTTCTTC
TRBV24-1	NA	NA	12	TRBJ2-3	CATTDSTDTQYF	TGTGCCACCACTGACAGCACAGATACGCAGTATTTT
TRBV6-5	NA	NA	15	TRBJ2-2	CASSPRAFNTGELFF	TGTGCCAGCTCCCCAAGGGCCTTTAACACCGGGGAGCTGTTTTTT
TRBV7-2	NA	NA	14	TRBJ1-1	CASSFSLGNTEAFF	TGTGCCAGCAGCTTTTCTCTGGGGAACACTGAAGCTTTCTTT
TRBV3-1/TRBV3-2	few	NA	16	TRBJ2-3	CASSQIGGVARDTQYF	TGTGCCAGCAGCCAGATCGGCGGGGTTGCAAGAGATACGCAGTATTTT
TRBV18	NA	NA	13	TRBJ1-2	CASSPDASYGYTF	TGTGCCAGCTCACCCGACGCGTCCTATGGCTACACCTTC
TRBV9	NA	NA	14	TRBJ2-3	CASSVESLTDTQYF	TGTGCCAGCAGCGTAGAGTCCCTCACAGATACGCAGTATTTT
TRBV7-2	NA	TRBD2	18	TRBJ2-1	CASSSLAGGYSRDNEQFF	TGTGCCAGCAGCTCCCTAGCGGGGGGCTACTCCCGGGATAATGAGCAGTTCTTC
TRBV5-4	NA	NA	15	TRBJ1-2	CASSLKGSGAYGYTF	TGTGCCAGCAGCTTGAAGGGTTCAGGAGCCTATGGCTACACCTTC
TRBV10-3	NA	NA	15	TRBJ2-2	CAITRDGGATGELFF	TGTGCCATCACCAGAGATGGAGGGGCCACCGGGGAGCTGTTTTTT
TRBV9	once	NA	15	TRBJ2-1	CASSVSAGQPTEQFF	TGTGCCAGCAGCGTATCGGCGGGGCAGCCCACTGAGCAGTTCTTC
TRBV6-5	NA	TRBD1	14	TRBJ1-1	CASSRDRVNTEAFF	TGTGCCAGCAGTCGGGACAGGGTTAACACTGAAGCTTTCTTT
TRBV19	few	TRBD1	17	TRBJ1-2	CASISLEAGTVSYGYTF	TGTGCCAGTATTTCTTTGGAGGCCGGGACAGTGAGCTATGGCTACACCTTC
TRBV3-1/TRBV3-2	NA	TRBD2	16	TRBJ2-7	CASKPGGGGLSYEQYF	TGTGCCAGCAAGCCGGGCGGGGGGGGTCTCTCCTACGAGCAGTACTTC
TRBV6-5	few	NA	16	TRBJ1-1	CASSYLGNRAVTEAFF	TGTGCCAGCAGTTACTTAGGCAACAGGGCGGTCACTGAAGCTTTCTTT
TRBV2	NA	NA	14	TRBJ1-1	CASSEEGTGTEAFF	TGTGCCAGCAGTGAAGAGGGGACGGGCACTGAAGCTTTCTTT
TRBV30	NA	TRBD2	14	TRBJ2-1	CAWSVSGGYNEQFF	TGTGCCTGGAGTGTAAGCGGGGGCTACAATGAGCAGTTCTTC
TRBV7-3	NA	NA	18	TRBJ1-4	CASIPPAGTLSTNEKLFF	TGTGCCAGCATACCTCCTGCGGGGACGCTATCAACTAATGAAAAACTGTTTTTT
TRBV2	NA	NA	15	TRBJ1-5	CASSAEGGGTQPQHF	TGTGCCAGCAGTGCCGAGGGAGGTGGGACTCAGCCCCAGCATTTT
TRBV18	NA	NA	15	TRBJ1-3	CASVSGGAGGNTIYF	TGTGCCAGCGTGAGCGGGGGCGCAGGTGGAAACACCATATATTTT
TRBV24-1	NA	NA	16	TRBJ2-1	CATSGEIGASYNEQFF	TGTGCCACCAGTGGCGAGATCGGGGCATCCTACAATGAGCAGTTCTTC
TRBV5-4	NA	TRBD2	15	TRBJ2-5	CASSQPGRREETQYF	TGTGCCAGCAGCCAACCCGGCAGGCGGGAGGAGACCCAGTACTTC
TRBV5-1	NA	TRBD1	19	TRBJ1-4	CASSHRDREVAWDNEKLFF	TGCGCCAGCAGCCACCGGGACAGGGAAGTGGCTTGGGATAATGAAAAACTGTTTTTT
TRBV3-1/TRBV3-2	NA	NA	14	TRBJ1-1	CASSPGHQNTEAFF	TGTGCCAGCAGCCCGGGACATCAGAACACTGAAGCTTTCTTT
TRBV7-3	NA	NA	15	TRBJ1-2	CASSLGAGAGYGYTF	TGTGCCAGCAGCTTAGGTGCGGGGGCAGGGTATGGCTACACCTTC
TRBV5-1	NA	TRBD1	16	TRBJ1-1	CASSLDRGNGGTEAFF	TGCGCCAGCAGCCTTGACAGGGGGAATGGTGGCACTGAAGCTTTCTTT
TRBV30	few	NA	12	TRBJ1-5	CAWSEGNQPQHF	TGTGCCTGGAGTGAAGGCAATCAGCCCCAGCATTTT
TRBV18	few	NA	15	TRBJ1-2	CASFPPPRQEYGYTF	TGTGCCAGCTTCCCTCCTCCCCGACAGGAATATGGCTACACCTTC
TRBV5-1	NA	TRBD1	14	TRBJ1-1	CASSSGTGGTEAFF	TGCGCCAGCAGCTCCGGGACAGGGGGCACTGAAGCTTTCTTT
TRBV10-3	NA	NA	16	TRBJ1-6	CAISVSDSGMRSPLHF	TGTGCCATCAGTGTCTCCGACTCGGGGATGCGTTCACCCCTCCACTTT
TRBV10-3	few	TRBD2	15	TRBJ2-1	CAIRASGGAYNEQFF	TGTGCCATCAGGGCTAGCGGGGGGGCCTACAATGAGCAGTTCTTC
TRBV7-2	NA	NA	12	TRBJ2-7	CASSSMENPQYF	TGTGCCAGCAGCTCAATGGAGAACCCTCAGTACTTC
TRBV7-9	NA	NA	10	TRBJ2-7	CASSYYEQYF	TGTGCCAGCAGCTACTACGAGCAGTACTTC
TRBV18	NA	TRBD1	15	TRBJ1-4	CASSPPGQVNEKLFF	TGTGCCAGCTCACCACCGGGACAGGTTAATGAAAAACTGTTTTTT
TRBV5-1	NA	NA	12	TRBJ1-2	CASSHTGTGYTF	TGCGCCAGCAGCCATACAGGGACGGGCTACACCTTC
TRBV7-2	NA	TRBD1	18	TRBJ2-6	CASSARQGFVSGANVLTF	TGTGCCAGCAGCGCCAGACAGGGTTTCGTCTCTGGGGCCAACGTCCTGACTTTC
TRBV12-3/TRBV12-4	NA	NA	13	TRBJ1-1	CASSFQEDTEAFF	TGTGCCAGCAGTTTCCAGGAGGACACTGAAGCTTTCTTT
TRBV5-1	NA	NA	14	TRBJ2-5	CASSYTGGEETQYF	TGCGCCAGCAGCTATACAGGGGGGGAAGAGACCCAGTACTTC
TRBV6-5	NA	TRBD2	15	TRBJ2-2	CASSLLAGGTGELFF	TGTGCCAGCAGTCTGCTAGCGGGGGGCACCGGGGAGCTGTTTTTT
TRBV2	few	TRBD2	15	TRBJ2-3	CASSRLAGNTDTQYF	TGTGCCAGCAGTCGACTAGCGGGGAACACAGATACGCAGTATTTT
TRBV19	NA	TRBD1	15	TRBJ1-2	CASSEGTASGYGYTF	TGTGCCAGTAGTGAAGGGACAGCAAGCGGCTATGGCTACACCTTC
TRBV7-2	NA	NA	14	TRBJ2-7	CASSLGAEVSKQYF	TGTGCCAGCAGCTTAGGGGCCGAGGTCTCGAAGCAGTACTTC
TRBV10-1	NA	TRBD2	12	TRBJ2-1	CASSTSGREQFF	TGCGCCAGCAGTACTAGCGGGCGTGAGCAGTTCTTC
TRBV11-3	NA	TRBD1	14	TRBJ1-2	CASSSPGQGFGYTF	TGTGCCAGCAGCTCACCGGGACAGGGGTTTGGCTACACCTTC
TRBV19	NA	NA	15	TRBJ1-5	CASSIGGYSNQPQHF	TGTGCCAGTAGTATAGGCGGATATAGCAATCAGCCCCAGCATTTT
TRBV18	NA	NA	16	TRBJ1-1	CASSPPGVVGNTEAFF	TGTGCCAGCTCACCACCGGGGGTTGTGGGGAACACTGAAGCTTTCTTT
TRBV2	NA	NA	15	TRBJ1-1	CASSAGTSTNTEAFF	TGTGCCAGCAGTGCGGGGACCTCCACGAACACTGAAGCTTTCTTT